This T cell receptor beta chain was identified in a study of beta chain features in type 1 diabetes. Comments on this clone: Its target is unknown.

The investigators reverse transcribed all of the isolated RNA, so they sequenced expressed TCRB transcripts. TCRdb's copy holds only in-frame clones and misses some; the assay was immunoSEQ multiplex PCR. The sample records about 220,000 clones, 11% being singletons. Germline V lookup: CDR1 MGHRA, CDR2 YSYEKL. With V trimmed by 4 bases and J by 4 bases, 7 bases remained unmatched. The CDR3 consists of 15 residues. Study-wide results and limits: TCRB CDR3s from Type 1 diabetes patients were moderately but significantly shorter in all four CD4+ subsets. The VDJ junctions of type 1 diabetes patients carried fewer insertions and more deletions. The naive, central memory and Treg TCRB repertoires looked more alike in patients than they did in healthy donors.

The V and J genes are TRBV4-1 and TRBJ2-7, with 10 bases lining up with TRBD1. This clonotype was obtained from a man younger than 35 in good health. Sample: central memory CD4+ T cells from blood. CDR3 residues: CASSLGGTGVYEQYF. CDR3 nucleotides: TGCGCCAGCAGCCTAGGCGGGACAGGGGTTTACGAGCAGTACTTC.